Listed here are 26 T cell receptor beta chains from one sample, sequenced in a study of blood T cell repertoires in COVID-19. Repertoires were generated with immunoSEQ multiplex PCR, while TCRdb's copy carries only in-frame clones and drops some. Among 200,000 to 250,000 clones listed, almost 90% were seen once. The sample was PBMCs or T cells enriched from blood (not recorded which). These receptors all stem from a woman aged 50 to 60 with acute COVID-19.

This chain connects TRBV11-2 to TRBJ1-2; TRBD1 might be the D (6 bases). Trimming took off 3 bases at V and 7 bases at J, with 15 bases between the two ends. CDR3 size: 14 residues. CDR1 is SGHAT and CDR2 is FQNNGV in the germline V gene. CDR3 bases: TGTGCCAGCAGCTTTTCAACAGGGTTCGGTGGCTACACCTTC. Translated, it gives CASSFSTGFGGYTF.

V gene TRBV21-1 combines with J gene TRBJ1-2; the table gives TRBD1 as D, unverified against the DNA. TRBV21-1 is a recognized pseudogene. CDR3 length: 15 residues. The CDR3 coding sequence is TGTGCCAGCAGCAAATCCCAGGGAACCCACTATGGCTACACCTTC. Amino acids: CASSKSQGTHYGYTF.

The CDR3 sequence: CSASAGQGAGRQPQHF. In DNA, the CDR3 is TGCAGTGCTAGTGCGGGACAGGGGGCAGGTCGACAGCCCCAGCATTTT. The chain employs TRBV20-1 and TRBJ1-5; 12 nucleotides line up with TRBD1. From germline, CDR1 is DFQATT and CDR2 SNEGSKA (reference sequence). This CDR3 is built from 16 residues. Trimming at V came to 3 bases and at J to 7 bases, leaving 10 bases not matched to a gene.

This sequence joins TRBV7-6 and TRBJ2-7; 10 nucleotides align to TRBD2. V lost 5 bases, J lost 6 bases, and 16 bases stayed unmatched. In germline, CDR1 is SGHVS, CDR2 FNYEAQ. The CDR3 consists of 17 residues. Here the CDR3 reads CASSPRSTSGILGEQYF. DNA for the CDR3: TGTGCCAGCAGCCCCCGTTCTACTAGCGGGATTTTAGGCGAGCAGTACTTC.

The sample holds one count of this clone. V gene TRBV7-9 combines with J gene TRBJ1-2, with D maybe TRBD1 (5 bases). The CDR3 spans 14 residues. Germline V gene data show CDR1 as SEHNR and CDR2 as FQNEAQ (reference sequence). V lost 2 bases, J lost 3 bases, and 10 bases lay in between. The DNA for the CDR3 is TGTGCCAGCAGCTTATTAGGGGCAGACTATGGCTACACCTTC. This translates into CASSLLGADYGYTF.

This clone was seen once. The gene calls are TRBV6-2 or TRBV6-3 and TRBJ2-7, with TRBD2 matching 7 bases. V trimming: 6 bases; J trimming: 6 bases; junction bases outside the gene matches: 17. CDR3 length: 16 residues. Germline CDR1 and CDR2: MNHEY and SVGEGT. CDR3 protein: CASSPRRSGVLVEQYF. As DNA, the CDR3 is TGTGCCAGCAGCCCGAGGCGGAGCGGGGTCCTGGTCGAGCAGTACTTC.

The DNA of the CDR3 is TGTGCCAGCAGTTTCGGAACAGGAGCCTCCTACGAGCAGTACTTC. Its protein product is CASSFGTGASYEQYF. V gene TRBV27 combines with J gene TRBJ2-7; possibly TRBD1 for D (5 bases). The CDR3 has 15 amino acids. Trimming cost V 3 bases and J 0 bases, with 12 bases left between them. Germline lookup yields CDR1 MNHEY and CDR2 SMNVEV (reference sequence).

The gene calls are TRBV11-2 and TRBJ1-1; possibly TRBD1 for D (5 bases). Germline V gene sequence: CDR1 SGHAT, CDR2 FQNNGV. This CDR3 comprises 15 residues. V was shortened by 1 base and J by 2 bases, with 11 bases between the two germline ends. This CDR3 is CASSLVAQGNTEAFF. DNA of the CDR3: TGTGCCAGCAGCTTAGTGGCGCAGGGTAACACTGAAGCTTTCTTT.

This chain joins TRBV2 and TRBJ1-5; D is possibly TRBD1 (6 bases). V was cut by 5 bases and J by 4 bases, with 9 bases left in between. The CDR3 spans 13 residues. Germline V lookup: CDR1 SNHLY, CDR2 FYNNEI. CDR3 DNA: TGTGCCAGCAGTCTGGGGGCGAATCAGCCCCAGCATTTT. Translated, it gives CASSLGANQPQHF.

The chain combines TRBV25-1 with TRBJ2-1, with D hard to call. Trimming took 4 bases from V and 2 from J, leaving 9 bases between them. The germline V gene encodes CDR1 MGHDK and CDR2 SYGVNS. The CDR3 length is 14 residues. CDR3 sequence reads: CASSGAGPYNEQFF. In nucleotides, the CDR3 is TGTGCCAGCAGTGGGGCAGGCCCCTACAATGAGCAGTTCTTC.

V usage is TRBV4-2 and J usage is TRBJ2-1, with D tentatively TRBD1 (6 bases). This CDR3 region has 16 residues. V was pared by 1 base and J by 2 bases, with 12 bases between. Per germline, CDR1 LGHNA and CDR2 YNFKEQ. The CDR3 DNA sequence: TGTGCCAGCAGCCAAGGACAGGTTAGAACCTACAATGAGCAGTTCTTC. Protein product: CASSQGQVRTYNEQFF.

The rearrangement uses TRBV29-1 and TRBJ2-1; 9 bases align to TRBD2. Germline CDR1 and CDR2: SQVTM and ANQGSEA. Trimming removed 8 bases from V and 6 bases from J; junction bases left unmatched: 8. CDR3 length: 13 residues. The CDR3 DNA follows: TGCAGCCCACTAGCGGGTAATTCCAATGAGCAGTTCTTC. This sequence encodes CSPLAGNSNEQFF.

J is TRBJ1-2 and V is TRBV30; TRBD1 aligns across 8 bases. CDR3 length: 14 amino acids. The V segment lost 4 bases and the J segment 4 bases; nucleotides outside the gene matches: 8. CDR1 is GTSNPN, CDR2 SVGIG, per germline (reference sequence). DNA for the CDR3: TGTGCCTGGACACGGGACAGGTTTGCCTATGGCTACACCTTC. Translating gives CAWTRDRFAYGYTF.

The chain combines TRBV28 with TRBJ1-2; 7 nucleotides align to TRBD1. The CDR3 runs to 12 residues. The germline gives CDR1 MDHEN, CDR2 SYDVKM. The J segment lost 5 bases and the V segment lost 5 bases, leaving 2 bases of the junction unmatched. The CDR3 DNA is TGTGCCAGCAGTCCACAGGGGTATGGCTACACCTTC. It is translated as CASSPQGYGYTF.

This sequence joins TRBV4-2 and TRBJ2-1, with 9 bases aligning to TRBD1. This CDR3 has 15 residues. Germline V gene sequence: CDR1 LGHNA, CDR2 YNFKEQ. After removal of 4 bases from V and 7 bases from J, the junction contained 8 bases not matched to a gene. CDR3 coding DNA: TGTGCCAGCAGCCCGCCGACAGGGGGGTCTAATGAGCAGTTCTTC. This encodes CASSPPTGGSNEQFF.

The V gene is TRBV19, the J gene TRBJ2-2, with TRBD2 matching 7 bases. CDR1 and CDR2 (germline): LNHDA, SQIVND (reference sequence). The CDR3 runs to 17 residues. Germline trimming cut 2 bases from V and 1 base from J; bases unmatched to any gene: 7. The CDR3 nucleotides read TGTGCCAGTAGTATACTTAGCGGGTTCGGGAACACCGGGGAGCTGTTTTTT. This gives the protein CASSILSGFGNTGELFF.

V gene TRBV7-2 combines with J gene TRBJ2-4, with a weak D call TRBD2 (5 bases). Germline V gives CDR1 SGHTA, CDR2 FQGNSA. V was clipped by 4 bases and J by 0 bases, with 13 bases between them. This CDR3 comprises 16 residues. The CDR3 DNA reads as TGTGCCAGCAGCTCTGTCACGGGGTTAGCCAAAAACATTCAGTACTTC. This codes for CASSSVTGLAKNIQYF.

The rearrangement joins TRBV9 to TRBJ1-2; D not resolved. Trimming took 4 bases from V and 0 from J, leaving 13 bases between them. The CDR3 has 15 residues. Germline V gene data show CDR1 as SGDLS and CDR2 as YYNGEE. DNA for the CDR3: TGTGCCAGCAGCCCCGAGGGATCCGCTAACTATGGCTACACCTTC. Encoded protein: CASSPEGSANYGYTF.

The chain combines TRBV30 with TRBJ1-6; 10 positions match TRBD1. The V segment lost 7 bases and the J segment 9 bases; nucleotides outside the gene matches: 6. CDR1 is GTSNPN and CDR2 is SVGIG in the germline V gene (reference sequence). This CDR3 is 13 amino acids long. CDR3 protein: CALGTGATSPLHF. The CDR3 coding sequence is TGTGCCTTGGGGACAGGGGCAACTTCACCCCTCCACTTT.

The genes are TRBV5-4 and TRBJ2-5; perhaps TRBD1 as D (7 bases). The V end lost 4 bases, the J end lost 2 bases, and 12 bases lay between the germline ends. Germline CDR1 is SGHNT and CDR2 is YYREEE (reference sequence). CDR3 length: 14 residues. The DNA of the CDR3 is TGTGCCAGCAGCACACAGGGGAGGCAAGAGACCCAGTACTTC. It encodes CASSTQGRQETQYF.

The rearrangement joins TRBV5-1 to TRBJ1-3; 9 bases align to TRBD1. CDR1 SGHRS and CDR2 YFSETQ come from the germline V gene. The V segment lost 5 bases and the J segment 2 bases; nucleotides outside the gene matches: 5. The CDR3 consists of 15 residues. The CDR3: CASSFTGGAGNTIYF. CDR3 sequence (DNA): TGCGCCAGCAGTTTCACAGGGGGCGCTGGAAACACCATATATTTT. The complete variable domain, with remaining parts taken from reference TRBV5-1 and TRBJ1-3, reads KAGVTQTPRYLIKTRGQQVTLSCSPISGHRSVSWYQQTPGQGLQFLFEYFSETQRNKGNFPGRFSGRQFSNSRSEMNVSTLELGDSALYLCASSFTGGAGNTIYFGEGSWLTVV.

The rearrangement links TRBV11-3 to TRBJ2-7; 9 bases agree with TRBD1. The CDR3 sequence is 14 residues long. Germline V gene lookup returns CDR1 SGHNT and CDR2 YENEEA. With V trimmed by 4 bases and J by 3 bases, 4 bases remained unmatched. The CDR3 here is CASSSTGGSYEQYF. CDR3 bases: TGTGCCAGCAGCTCGACAGGGGGAAGCTACGAGCAGTACTTC.

The chain carries TRBV27 and TRBJ1-5, with a weak D call TRBD1 (6 bases). Trimming cost V 8 bases and J 4 bases, with 27 bases left between them. Germline V gene lookup returns CDR1 MNHEY and CDR2 SMNVEV (reference sequence). The CDR3 loop spans 18 amino acids. The CDR3 DNA follows: TGTGCCAGCTCCCCTTGGGGGGGGCGGGAGCAACTTAATCAGCCCCAGCATTTT. It is translated as CASSPWGGREQLNQPQHF.

The rearrangement uses TRBV7-3 and TRBJ2-3; D perhaps matches TRBD1 (6 bases). Deletions cut 0 bases from V and 6 bases from J, with 13 bases between. Germline V gene lookup returns CDR1 SGHTA and CDR2 FQGTGA. CDR3 length: 15 residues. The CDR3 protein is CASSLTGAPPDTQYF. The CDR3 DNA reads as TGTGCCAGCAGCTTAACGGGGGCCCCCCCCGATACGCAGTATTTT. Filled out from reference TRBV7-3 and TRBJ2-3, the complete variable domain reads GAGVSQTPSNKVTEKGKYVELRCDPISGHTALYWYRQSLGQGPEFLIYFQGTGAADDSGLPNDRFFAVRPEGSVSTLKIQRTERGDSAVYLCASSLTGAPPDTQYFGPGTRLTVL.

The rearrangement links TRBV27 to TRBJ2-7, with 8 bases aligning to TRBD1. With V trimmed by 6 bases and J by 3 bases, 7 bases remained unmatched. Germline CDR1 reads MNHEY; CDR2 reads SMNVEV (reference sequence). This CDR3 comprises 14 residues. Written as DNA, the CDR3 is TGTGCCAGCAGCCGACAGGGGAAAGGCTACGAGCAGTACTTC. As protein: CASSRQGKGYEQYF.

This clone was recorded many times. V and J are TRBV9 and TRBJ1-1, with 9 nucleotides matching TRBD1. In germline, CDR1 is SGDLS, CDR2 YYNGEE. The J segment lost 3 bases and the V segment lost 4 bases, leaving 7 bases of the junction unmatched. This CDR3 comprises 15 residues. CDR3: CASSPRQGVDTEAFF. The CDR3 DNA reads TGTGCCAGCAGCCCCCGACAGGGGGTGGACACTGAAGCTTTCTTT. The full variable domain, its missing parts supplied by reference TRBV9 and TRBJ1-1, is DSGVTQTPKHLITATGQRVTLRCSPRSGDLSVYWYQQSLDQGLQFLIQYYNGEERAKGNILERFSAQQFPDLHSELNLSSLELGDSALYFCASSPRQGVDTEAFFGQGTRLTVV.